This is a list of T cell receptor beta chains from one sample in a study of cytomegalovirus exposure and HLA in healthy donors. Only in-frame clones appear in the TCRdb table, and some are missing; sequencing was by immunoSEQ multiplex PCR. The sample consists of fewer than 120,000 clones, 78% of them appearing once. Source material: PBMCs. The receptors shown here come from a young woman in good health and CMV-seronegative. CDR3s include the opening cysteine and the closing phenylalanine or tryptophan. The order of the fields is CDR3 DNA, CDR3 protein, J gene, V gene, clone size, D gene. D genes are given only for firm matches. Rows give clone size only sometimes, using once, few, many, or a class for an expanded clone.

TGCGCCAGCAGCCTGGGGACAGCCGGCAATCAGCCCCAGCATTTT,CASSLGTAGNQPQHF,TRBJ1-5,TRBV4-3,few,TRBD1
TGCGCCAGCAGCCTTACTACGGGGGGGACAGATACGCAGTATTTT,CASSLTTGGTDTQYF,TRBJ2-3,TRBV5-1,once,TRBD2
TGTGCCAGCAGTTACCTGACAGGGGACTACGAGCAGTACTTC,CASSYLTGDYEQYF,TRBJ2-7,TRBV6-5,.,TRBD1
TGTGCCAGTCATAACCGGGACACAGCCTACAATGAGCAGTTCTTC,CASHNRDTAYNEQFF,TRBJ2-1,TRBV27,.,.
TGTGCCAGCAGTGTGGCGCCCGAGGAACGCAATACGCAGTATTTT,CASSVAPEERNTQYF,TRBJ2-3,TRBV6-1,.,.
TGTGCCAGCAGTGGCCCTAGCGGGATACAAGAGACCCAGTACTTC,CASSGPSGIQETQYF,TRBJ2-5,TRBV28,.,TRBD2
TGTGCCAGCAGCGTAGTTGGGGGGGCGGGCGGCTACACCTTC,CASSVVGGAGGYTF,TRBJ1-2,TRBV9,.,.
TGTGCCAGCAGCCCGGGACAGGCGGGGTCACCCCTCCACTTT,CASSPGQAGSPLHF,TRBJ1-6,TRBV28,.,TRBD1
TGTGCCAGCAGTTACGCCGGGACAGGGGGCGTGGGGGAGCTGTTTTTT,CASSYAGTGGVGELFF,TRBJ2-2,TRBV25-1,.,TRBD1
TGTGCCATCAGTGACAGGGTTGTGGACGAGCAGTACTTC,CAISDRVVDEQYF,TRBJ2-7,TRBV10-3,.,.
TGTGCCAGCAGCCTACCCACAGGGATATACAATGAGCAGTTCTTC,CASSLPTGIYNEQFF,TRBJ2-1,TRBV7-9,.,.
TGTGCCAGCAGTTTGAGAGGATACGAGCAGTACTTC,CASSLRGYEQYF,TRBJ2-7,TRBV28,.,.
TGTGCCATCAGTGAGTTGGCAGGGGGCTCGGGTGAAAAACTGTTTTTT,CAISELAGGSGEKLFF,TRBJ1-4,TRBV10-3,.,TRBD1
TGCAGCGTTGGGGGGACTAGCGGCCCCACAGATACGCAGTATTTT,CSVGGTSGPTDTQYF,TRBJ2-3,TRBV29-1,.,TRBD2
TGTGCCTGGAGTGGGACAGGGGTCGGGACAGATACGCAGTATTTT,CAWSGTGVGTDTQYF,TRBJ2-3,TRBV30,.,TRBD1
TGTGCCAGCAGATCCGGAGTAGGCTTGGACGAGCAGTACTTC,CASRSGVGLDEQYF,TRBJ2-7,TRBV7-2,.,.
TGTGCCAGCAGCTTAGGGGAGGGAGGAAGGCAGTTGAACACTGAAGCTTTCTTT,CASSLGEGGRQLNTEAFF,TRBJ1-1,TRBV7-6,.,.
TGTGCCAGCAGCCCAGGGACAGGGCCATTGGCAGATACGCAGTATTTT,CASSPGTGPLADTQYF,TRBJ2-3,TRBV7-2,.,TRBD1
TGCGCCAGCGGATTACTAGCGAATGAGCAGTTCTTC,CASGLLANEQFF,TRBJ2-1,TRBV5-1,.,TRBD2
TGTGCCAGCAGCGCACAGGGGGCCGCCTACGAGCAGTACTTC,CASSAQGAAYEQYF,TRBJ2-7,TRBV11-2,.,TRBD1
TGTGCCAGCAGCGGAGGGTATGGCGAGCAGTACTTC,CASSGGYGEQYF,TRBJ2-7,TRBV27,.,.
TGTGCCAGCAGCAAGCGGACTAGCGGGGTCTACAATGAGCAGTTCTTC,CASSKRTSGVYNEQFF,TRBJ2-1,TRBV7-8,.,TRBD2
TGTGCCAGCAGTGATCCTAGCGGGAGGGAGGATGAGCAGTTCTTC,CASSDPSGREDEQFF,TRBJ2-1,TRBV2,.,TRBD2
TGCGCCAGCAGCTCTGGCGGGACAGGTCCCTCCAACACCGGGGAGCTGTTTTTT,CASSSGGTGPSNTGELFF,TRBJ2-2,TRBV4-3,.,TRBD1
TGTGCCAGCAGCTTGACTCCGGTTGGTGAAAAACTGTTTTTT,CASSLTPVGEKLFF,TRBJ1-4,TRBV7-6,.,.
TGTGCCAGCAGCTTGCCGGGCTACGAGCAGTACTTC,CASSLPGYEQYF,TRBJ2-7,TRBV5-6,.,.
TGTGCCTGGAGTGTAACTGGGGCGCTTGAGACCCAGTACTTC,CAWSVTGALETQYF,TRBJ2-5,TRBV30,few,.
TGCGCCAGCAGCTCAGGACAGGCACTATACTACGAGCAGTACTTC,CASSSGQALYYEQYF,TRBJ2-7,TRBV5-1,.,TRBD1
TGTGCCAGCAGCTTAAGGGGCTGGGCTTTCTTT,CASSLRGWAFF,TRBJ1-1,TRBV7-3,.,.
TGTGCCAGCAGCCAGAACAGGGCGTCAGAAGCTTTCTTT,CASSQNRASEAFF,TRBJ1-1,TRBV5-4,.,.
TGTGCCAGTAGTTCCCGACAGGGGGCCAACGAGCAGTACTTC,CASSSRQGANEQYF,TRBJ2-7,TRBV19,.,TRBD1
TGTGCCAGTAGCGAGGCCCCAGATACGCAGTATTTT,CASSEAPDTQYF,TRBJ2-3,TRBV19,.,.
TGCAGCGCCGGGAGAGACAGGGAGAACACCGGGGAGCTGTTTTTT,CSAGRDRENTGELFF,TRBJ2-2,TRBV29-1,.,.
TGTGCCAGCAGCTTAGTGACGCAGGGGGCCTACGAGCAGTACTTC,CASSLVTQGAYEQYF,TRBJ2-7,TRBV11-1,once,TRBD1
TGTGCCAGCCGTTATGAGGGACTGGAATACGAGCAGTACTTC,CASRYEGLEYEQYF,TRBJ2-7,TRBV28,.,.
TGTGCCAGCAGCCTCCGGCGACTAGCGGGAGGGTACACCGGGGAGCTGTTTTTT,CASSLRRLAGGYTGELFF,TRBJ2-2,TRBV7-9,once,TRBD2
TGTGCCAGCAGCCGGACAGGCCTAACTAATGAAAAACTGTTTTTT,CASSRTGLTNEKLFF,TRBJ1-4,TRBV14,.,TRBD1
TGTGCCAGCAGTCCAGGACAGCTCTCTAATCAGCCCCAGCATTTT,CASSPGQLSNQPQHF,TRBJ1-5,TRBV6-5,.,.
TGTGCCAGCAGTTACTCGGGGCAGGGTTACGAGCAGTACTTC,CASSYSGQGYEQYF,TRBJ2-7,TRBV6-5,.,.
TGTGCCAGCAGCCCGGACAGCTCCTATAATTCACCCCTCCACTTT,CASSPDSSYNSPLHF,TRBJ1-6,TRBV28,.,.
TGTGCCAGCAGCCACCCAGGGTCTGTCGGCGAGCAGTACTTC,CASSHPGSVGEQYF,TRBJ2-7,TRBV14,few,.
TGTGCCAGCAGTTTATCACAGGGGACCGAGCAGTACTTC,CASSLSQGTEQYF,TRBJ2-7,TRBV27,few,TRBD1
TGTGCCAGCAACCAGGGGCGGAACACTGAAGCTTTCTTT,CASNQGRNTEAFF,TRBJ1-1,TRBV6-6,few,.
TGTGCCAGTAGTAAGGGGCTCAGAAACATTCAGTACTTC,CASSKGLRNIQYF,TRBJ2-4,TRBV19,.,.
TGTGCAAGTCGCTTAGCGGAGGAGACTAGTGCAGATACGCAGTATTTT,CASRLAEETSADTQYF,TRBJ2-3,TRBV12-2,.,.
TGTGCCAGTAGTGCAAACCGGGACACTGAAGCTTTCTTT,CASSANRDTEAFF,TRBJ1-1,TRBV19,.,.
TGTGCCAGCAGCGTAGGGACAGGCCGCGAGCCCCAGCATTTT,CASSVGTGREPQHF,TRBJ1-5,TRBV9,once,TRBD1
TGTGCCAGCAGCTTATCCCGGACAGGGACTATAGGCTACACCTTC,CASSLSRTGTIGYTF,TRBJ1-2,TRBV7-9,.,TRBD1
TGTGCCAGCAGTTTTTCCCCAGACTATGGCTACACCTTC,CASSFSPDYGYTF,TRBJ1-2,TRBV6-5,.,.
TGTGCCAGCAGCATAACGACAGAAGCTTTCTTT,CASSITTEAFF,TRBJ1-1,TRBV11-2,.,.
TGTGCCATCAGTGAGAGGGAGGCCTACAATGAGCAGTTCTTC,CAISEREAYNEQFF,TRBJ2-1,TRBV10-3,.,.
TGCGCCAGCAGCTTCGGTTCCGGGAGCAATCAGCCCCAGCATTTT,CASSFGSGSNQPQHF,TRBJ1-5,TRBV5-1,few,.
TGCGCCAGCAGCTTGGGGGGACAGTGGACTGAAGCTTTCTTT,CASSLGGQWTEAFF,TRBJ1-1,TRBV5-1,.,TRBD1